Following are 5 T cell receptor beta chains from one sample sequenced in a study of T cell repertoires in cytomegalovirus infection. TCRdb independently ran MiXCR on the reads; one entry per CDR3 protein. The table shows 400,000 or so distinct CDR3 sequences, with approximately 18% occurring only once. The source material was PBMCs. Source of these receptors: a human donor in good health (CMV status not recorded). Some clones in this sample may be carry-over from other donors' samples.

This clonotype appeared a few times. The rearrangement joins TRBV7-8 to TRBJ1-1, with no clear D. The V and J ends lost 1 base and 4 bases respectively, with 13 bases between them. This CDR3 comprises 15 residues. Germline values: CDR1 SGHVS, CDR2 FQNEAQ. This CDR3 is CASSLVARASTEAFF. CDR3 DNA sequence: TGTGCCAGCAGCTTAGTTGCTCGGGCGAGCACTGAAGCTTTCTTT.

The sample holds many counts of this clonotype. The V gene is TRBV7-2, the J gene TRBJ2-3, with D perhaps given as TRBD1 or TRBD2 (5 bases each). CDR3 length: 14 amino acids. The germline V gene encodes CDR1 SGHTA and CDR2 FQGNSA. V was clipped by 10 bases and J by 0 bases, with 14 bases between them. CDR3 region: CATSTGRSTDTQYF. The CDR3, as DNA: TGTGCCACGTCAACGGGACGGAGCACAGATACGCAGTATTTT.

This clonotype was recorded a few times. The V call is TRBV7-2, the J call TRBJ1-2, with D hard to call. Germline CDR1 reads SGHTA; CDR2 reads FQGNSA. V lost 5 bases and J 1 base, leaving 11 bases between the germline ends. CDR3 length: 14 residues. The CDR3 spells CASSRPGDNYGYTF. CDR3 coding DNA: TGTGCCAGCAGCCGACCTGGGGATAACTATGGCTACACCTTC.

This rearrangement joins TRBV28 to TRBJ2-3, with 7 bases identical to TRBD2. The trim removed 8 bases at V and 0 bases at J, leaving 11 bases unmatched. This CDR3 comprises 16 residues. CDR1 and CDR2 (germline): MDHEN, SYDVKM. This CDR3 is CASPPGGGTSTDTQYF. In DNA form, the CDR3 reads TGTGCCAGCCCCCCCGGGGGAGGGACTAGCACAGATACGCAGTATTTT.

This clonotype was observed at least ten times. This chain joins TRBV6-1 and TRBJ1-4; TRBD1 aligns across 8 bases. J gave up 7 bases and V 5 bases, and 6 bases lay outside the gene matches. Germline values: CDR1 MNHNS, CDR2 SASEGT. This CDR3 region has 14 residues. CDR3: CASSTGGWSEKLFF. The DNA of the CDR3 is TGTGCCAGCAGTACAGGGGGGTGGAGTGAAAAACTGTTTTTT.